This T cell receptor beta chain was retrieved from a study of cytomegalovirus exposure and HLA in healthy donors. Study-level findings and limits: The study labeled about 160 TCR beta chains cytomegalovirus-associated. A later analysis found TCR association rates differed by HLA locus, highest for DRB1 and lowest for HLA-C. Accounts indicate the classifier identified cytomegalovirus status with strong specificity and sensitivity. The authors judged a highly shared variant cluster likely a sequencing artifact.

A multiplex PCR was run with 60 Vbeta primers and 13 Jbeta primers. The assay was immunoSEQ multiplex PCR, and TCRdb's table has in-frame clones only and misses some. The table records around 120,000 clones, around 80% of them present only once. Trimming left V 2 bases short and J 7 bases short, with 21 bases between. The germline gives CDR1 SGHRS, CDR2 YFSETQ. CDR3 length equals 17 residues. In the case of this clone: Its target is unknown.

The J gene is TRBJ2-2, the V gene TRBV5-1; possibly TRBD1 for D (6 bases). The receptor's source is a woman aged 40 to 49 in good health and CMV-seronegative. Material for sequencing was PBMCs. CDR3 amino acids: CASSFSSSDSLIGELFF. CDR3 nucleotides: TGCGCCAGCAGCTTCTCTTCGTCGGACAGTTTAATCGGGGAGCTGTTTTTT.